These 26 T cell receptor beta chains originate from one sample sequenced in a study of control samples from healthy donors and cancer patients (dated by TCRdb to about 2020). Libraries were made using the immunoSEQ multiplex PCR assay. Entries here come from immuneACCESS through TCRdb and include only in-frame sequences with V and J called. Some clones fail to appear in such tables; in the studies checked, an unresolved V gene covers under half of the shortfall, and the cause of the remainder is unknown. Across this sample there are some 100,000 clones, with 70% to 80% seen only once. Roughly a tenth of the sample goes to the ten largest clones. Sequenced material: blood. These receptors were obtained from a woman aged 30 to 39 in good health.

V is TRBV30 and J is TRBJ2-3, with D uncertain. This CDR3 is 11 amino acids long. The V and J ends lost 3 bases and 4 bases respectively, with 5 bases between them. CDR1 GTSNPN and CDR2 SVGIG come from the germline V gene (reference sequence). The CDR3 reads CAWSAADTQYF. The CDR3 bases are TGTGCCTGGAGCGCCGCAGATACGCAGTATTTT.

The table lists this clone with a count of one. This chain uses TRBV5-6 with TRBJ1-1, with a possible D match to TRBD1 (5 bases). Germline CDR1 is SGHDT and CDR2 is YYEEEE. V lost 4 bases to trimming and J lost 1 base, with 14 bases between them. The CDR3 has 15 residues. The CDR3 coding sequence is TGTGCCAGCAGCGCCGGGGGGACCGCGAACACTGAAGCTTTCTTT. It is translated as CASSAGGTANTEAFF.

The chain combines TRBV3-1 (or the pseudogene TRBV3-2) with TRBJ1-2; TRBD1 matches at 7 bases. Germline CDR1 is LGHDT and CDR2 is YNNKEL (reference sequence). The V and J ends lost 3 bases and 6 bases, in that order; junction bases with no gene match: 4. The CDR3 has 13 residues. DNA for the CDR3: TGTGCCAGCAGCCAGTTTCAGGGGGATGGCTACACCTTC. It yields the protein CASSQFQGDGYTF.

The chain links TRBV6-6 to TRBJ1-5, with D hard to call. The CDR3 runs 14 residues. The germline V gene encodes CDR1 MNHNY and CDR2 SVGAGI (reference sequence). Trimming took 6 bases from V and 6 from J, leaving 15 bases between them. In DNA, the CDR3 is TGTGCCAGCAGCCCCCGGGGAGGCTCTCAGCCCCAGCATTTT. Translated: CASSPRGGSQPQHF.

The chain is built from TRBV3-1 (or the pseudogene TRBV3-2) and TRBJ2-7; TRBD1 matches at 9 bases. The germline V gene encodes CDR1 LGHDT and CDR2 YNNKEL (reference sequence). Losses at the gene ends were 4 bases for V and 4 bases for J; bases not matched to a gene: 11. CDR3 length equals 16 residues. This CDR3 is CASSRSPGQGYYEQYF. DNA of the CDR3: TGTGCCAGCAGCCGCAGCCCGGGACAGGGTTATTACGAGCAGTACTTC.

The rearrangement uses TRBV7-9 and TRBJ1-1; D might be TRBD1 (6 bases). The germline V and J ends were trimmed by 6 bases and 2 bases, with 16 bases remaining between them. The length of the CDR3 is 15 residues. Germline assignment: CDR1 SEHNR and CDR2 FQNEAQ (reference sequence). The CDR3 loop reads CASRENRELNTEAFF. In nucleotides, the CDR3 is TGTGCCAGCAGGGAAAACAGGGAACTTAACACTGAAGCTTTCTTT.

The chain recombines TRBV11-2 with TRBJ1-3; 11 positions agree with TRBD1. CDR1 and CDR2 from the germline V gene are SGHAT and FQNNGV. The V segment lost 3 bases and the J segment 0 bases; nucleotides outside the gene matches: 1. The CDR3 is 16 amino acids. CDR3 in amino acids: CASSFGTGGSGNTIYF. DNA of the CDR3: TGTGCCAGCAGCTTCGGGACAGGGGGCTCTGGAAACACCATATATTTT.

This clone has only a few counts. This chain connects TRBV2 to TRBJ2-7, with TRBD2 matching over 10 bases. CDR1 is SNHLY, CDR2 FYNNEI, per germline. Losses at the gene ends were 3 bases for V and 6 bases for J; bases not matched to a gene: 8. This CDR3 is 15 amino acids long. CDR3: CASSDTSGDKGEQYF. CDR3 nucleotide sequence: TGTGCCAGCAGTGATACTAGCGGGGATAAGGGCGAGCAGTACTTC. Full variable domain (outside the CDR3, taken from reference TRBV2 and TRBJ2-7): EPEVTQTPSHQVTQMGQEVILRCVPISNHLYFYWYRQILGQKVEFLVSFYNNEISEKSEIFDDQFSVERPDGSNFTLKIRSTKLEDSAMYFCASSDTSGDKGEQYFGPGTRLTVT.

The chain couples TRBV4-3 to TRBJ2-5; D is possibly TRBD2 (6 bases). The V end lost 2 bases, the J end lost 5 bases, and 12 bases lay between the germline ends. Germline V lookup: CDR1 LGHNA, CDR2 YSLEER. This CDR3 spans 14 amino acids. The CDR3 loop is CASSQRGRGETQYF. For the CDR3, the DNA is TGCGCCAGCAGCCAAAGAGGACGGGGGGAGACCCAGTACTTC.

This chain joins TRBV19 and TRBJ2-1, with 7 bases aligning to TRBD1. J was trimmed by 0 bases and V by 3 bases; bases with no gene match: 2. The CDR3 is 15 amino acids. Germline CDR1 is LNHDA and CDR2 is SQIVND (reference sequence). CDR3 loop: CASSIEGASYNEQFF. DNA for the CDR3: TGTGCCAGTAGTATTGAGGGGGCCTCCTACAATGAGCAGTTCTTC. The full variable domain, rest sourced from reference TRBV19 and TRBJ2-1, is DGGITQSPKYLFRKEGQNVTLSCEQNLNHDAMYWYRQDPGQGLRLIYYSQIVNDFQKGDIAEGYSVSREKKESFPLTVTSAQKNPTAFYLCASSIEGASYNEQFFGPGTRLTVL.

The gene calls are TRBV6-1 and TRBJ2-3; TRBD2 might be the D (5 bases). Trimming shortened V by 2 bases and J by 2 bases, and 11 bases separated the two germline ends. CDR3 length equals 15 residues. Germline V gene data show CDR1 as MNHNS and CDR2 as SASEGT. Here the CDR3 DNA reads TGTGCCAGCAGTGAACTGGGGAGTTACACAGATACGCAGTATTTT. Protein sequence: CASSELGSYTDTQYF.

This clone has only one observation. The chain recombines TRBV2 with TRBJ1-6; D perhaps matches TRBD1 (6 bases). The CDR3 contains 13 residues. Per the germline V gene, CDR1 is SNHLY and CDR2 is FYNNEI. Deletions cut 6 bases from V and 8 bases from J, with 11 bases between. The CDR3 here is CASRQGPDSPLHF. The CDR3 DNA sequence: TGTGCCAGCAGGCAGGGGCCGGATTCACCCCTCCACTTT.

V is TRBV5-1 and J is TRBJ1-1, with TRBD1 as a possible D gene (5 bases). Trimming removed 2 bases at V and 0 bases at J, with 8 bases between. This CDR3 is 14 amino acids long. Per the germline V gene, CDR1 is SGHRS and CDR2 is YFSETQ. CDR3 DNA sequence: TGCGCCAGCAGCTTCACAGGTATGAACACTGAAGCTTTCTTT. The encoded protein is CASSFTGMNTEAFF. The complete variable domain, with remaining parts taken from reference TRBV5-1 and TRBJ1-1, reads KAGVTQTPRYLIKTRGQQVTLSCSPISGHRSVSWYQQTPGQGLQFLFEYFSETQRNKGNFPGRFSGRQFSNSRSEMNVSTLELGDSALYLCASSFTGMNTEAFFGQGTRLTVV.

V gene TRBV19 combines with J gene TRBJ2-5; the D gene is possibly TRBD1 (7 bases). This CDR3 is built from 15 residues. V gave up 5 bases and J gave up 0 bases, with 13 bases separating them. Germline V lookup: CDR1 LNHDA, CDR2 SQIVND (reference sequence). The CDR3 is CASSPSRGDQETQYF. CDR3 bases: TGTGCCAGTAGTCCCTCCAGGGGGGACCAAGAGACCCAGTACTTC.

The CDR3 is CASSISLTGGGVGDTQYF. CDR3 bases: TGTGCCAGTAGTATATCCCTGACTGGCGGGGGGGTCGGAGATACGCAGTATTTT. The genes are TRBV19 and TRBJ2-3; 9 nucleotides agree with TRBD2. The CDR3 has 18 amino acids. V dropped 2 bases and J dropped 5; count of bases not matched to a gene: 14. Looked up from germline, CDR1 is LNHDA and CDR2 is SQIVND (reference sequence).

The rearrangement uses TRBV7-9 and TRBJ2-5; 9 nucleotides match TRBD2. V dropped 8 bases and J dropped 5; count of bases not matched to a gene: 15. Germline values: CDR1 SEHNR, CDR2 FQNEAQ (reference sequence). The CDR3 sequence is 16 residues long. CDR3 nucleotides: TGTGCCAGCCAATACTTCGGGACTAGCCATGTGGAGACCCAGTACTTC. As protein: CASQYFGTSHVETQYF.

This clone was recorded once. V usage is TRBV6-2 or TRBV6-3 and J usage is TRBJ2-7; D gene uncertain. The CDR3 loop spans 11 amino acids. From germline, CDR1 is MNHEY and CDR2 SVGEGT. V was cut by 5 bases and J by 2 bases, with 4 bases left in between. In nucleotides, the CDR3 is TGTGCCAGCAGTCACACCTACGAGCAGTACTTC. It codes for CASSHTYEQYF.

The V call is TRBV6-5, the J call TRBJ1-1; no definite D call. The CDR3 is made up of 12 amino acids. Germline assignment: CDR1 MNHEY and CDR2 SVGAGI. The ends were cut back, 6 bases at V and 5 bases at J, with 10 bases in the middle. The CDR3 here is CASRYKRTEAFF. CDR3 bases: TGTGCCAGCAGATACAAGAGGACTGAAGCTTTCTTT.

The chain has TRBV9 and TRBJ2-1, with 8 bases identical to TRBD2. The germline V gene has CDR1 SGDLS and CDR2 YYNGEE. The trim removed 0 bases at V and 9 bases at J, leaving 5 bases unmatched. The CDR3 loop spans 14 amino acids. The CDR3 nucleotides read TGTGCCAGCAGCGTAGGGTTCGCGGGAGGTGAGCAGTTCTTC. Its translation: CASSVGFAGGEQFF.

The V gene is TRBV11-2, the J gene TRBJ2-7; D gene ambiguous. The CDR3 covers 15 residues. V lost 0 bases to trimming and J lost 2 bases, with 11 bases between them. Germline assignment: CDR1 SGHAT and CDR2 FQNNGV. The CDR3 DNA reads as TGTGCCAGCAGCTTAGAATTTTCGGATCCCTACGAGCAGTACTTC. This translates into CASSLEFSDPYEQYF.

This CDR3 is CANQQGNYGYTF. The CDR3 DNA reads as TGTGCCAACCAACAGGGGAACTATGGCTACACCTTC. The V gene is TRBV2, the J gene TRBJ1-2; 7 bases fit TRBD1. The CDR3 contains 12 residues. V dropped 10 bases and J dropped 2; count of bases not matched to a gene: 4. From germline, CDR1 is SNHLY and CDR2 FYNNEI.

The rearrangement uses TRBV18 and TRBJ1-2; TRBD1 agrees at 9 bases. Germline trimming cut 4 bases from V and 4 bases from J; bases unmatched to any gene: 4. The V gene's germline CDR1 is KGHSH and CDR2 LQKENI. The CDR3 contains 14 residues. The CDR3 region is CASSQDRGLYGYTF. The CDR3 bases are TGTGCCAGCTCACAGGACAGGGGCCTCTATGGCTACACCTTC.

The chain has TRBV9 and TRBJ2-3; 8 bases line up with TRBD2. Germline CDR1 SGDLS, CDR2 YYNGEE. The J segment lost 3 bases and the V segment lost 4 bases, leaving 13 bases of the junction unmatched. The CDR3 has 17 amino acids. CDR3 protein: CASSPGRGGLVTDTQYF. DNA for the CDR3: TGTGCCAGCAGCCCCGGCCGGGGGGGCCTGGTAACAGATACGCAGTATTTT.

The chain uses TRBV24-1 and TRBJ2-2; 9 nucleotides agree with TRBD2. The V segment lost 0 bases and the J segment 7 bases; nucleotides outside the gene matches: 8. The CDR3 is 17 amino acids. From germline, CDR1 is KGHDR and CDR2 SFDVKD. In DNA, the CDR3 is TGTGCCACCAGTGATTTGGCGGGGGGGCCGTTCGGCGGGGAGCTGTTTTTT. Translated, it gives CATSDLAGGPFGGELFF.

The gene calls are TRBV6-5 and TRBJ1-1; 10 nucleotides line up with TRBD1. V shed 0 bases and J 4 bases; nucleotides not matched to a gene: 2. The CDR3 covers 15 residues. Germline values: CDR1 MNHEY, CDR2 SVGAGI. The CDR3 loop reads CASSYSGQGITEAFF. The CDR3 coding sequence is TGTGCCAGCAGTTACTCGGGACAGGGGATCACTGAAGCTTTCTTT.

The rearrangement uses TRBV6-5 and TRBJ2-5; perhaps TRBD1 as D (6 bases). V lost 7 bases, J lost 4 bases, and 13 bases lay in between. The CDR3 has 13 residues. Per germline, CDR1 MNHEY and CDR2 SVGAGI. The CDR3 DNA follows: TGTGCCAGCAAAGGGACATATGGAGAGACCCAGTACTTC. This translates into CASKGTYGETQYF.